This T cell receptor (beta chain) is drawn from a study of shared clonotypes between healthy human individuals. At the level of the study: The plates for each donor numbered three CD4 naive, three CD4 memory, two CD8 naive and one CD8 memory. Findings and caveats of the study: It was the non-shared clonotypes that had lower generation probabilities than clonotypes shared by all four donors.

Profiling relied on immunoSEQ multiplex PCR, and the TCRdb table lists in-frame clones only, not all of them. Among about 2.4 million clones, roughly 92% were seen once, and the ten largest hold 0.14%. Details on this clone: Its target is unknown.

The length of the CDR3 is 15 residues. The V end lost 8 bases, the J end lost 8 bases, and 21 bases lay between the germline ends. Germline CDR1 MNHNS, CDR2 SASEGT. The sequence derives from a man between 18 and 35 years old in good health. J is TRBJ1-4 and V is TRBV6-1; D might be TRBD1 (5 bases). The sample comprised naive CD4+ T cells sorted from blood. Subset meaning: CD45RA+ positively selected. The CDR3 protein is CASGKWDSGREKLFF. CDR3 DNA sequence: TGTGCCAGCGGGAAGTGGGACTCGGGAAGGGAAAAACTGTTTTTT.